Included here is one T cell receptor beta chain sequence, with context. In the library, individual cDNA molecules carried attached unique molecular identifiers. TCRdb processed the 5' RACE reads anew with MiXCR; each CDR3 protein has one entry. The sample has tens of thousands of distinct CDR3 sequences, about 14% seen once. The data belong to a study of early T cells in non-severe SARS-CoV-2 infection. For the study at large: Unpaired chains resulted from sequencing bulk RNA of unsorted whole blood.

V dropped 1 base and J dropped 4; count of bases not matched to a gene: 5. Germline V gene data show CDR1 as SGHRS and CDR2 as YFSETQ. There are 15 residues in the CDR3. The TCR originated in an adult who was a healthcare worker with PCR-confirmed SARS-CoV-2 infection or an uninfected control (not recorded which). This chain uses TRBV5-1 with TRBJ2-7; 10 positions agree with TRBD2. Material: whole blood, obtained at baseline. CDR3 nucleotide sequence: TGCGCCAGCAGCTTGTCCAGCGGGAGGGGGTACGAGCAGTACTTC. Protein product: CASSLSSGRGYEQYF.